The source of this T cell receptor (beta chain) is a study of T cell repertoires in aging, cancer and after chemotherapy. V dropped 2 bases and J dropped 5 bases, with 15 bases sitting between them. The CDR3 extends over 15 amino acids. Germline CDR1 is SGHTA and CDR2 is FQGNSA. Peripheral blood genomic DNA, not sorted cells or RNA, was the template. Rearranged V-D-J TRB sequences were amplified with a mixed TRB-A/B primer pool. TCRdb recomputed calls from the multiplex PCR reads with MiXCR, one row per CDR3 protein. The sample comprises over 2,500 distinct CDR3 sequences, nearly 45% of which are singletons, and 2.5% to 3.5% rests with the top ten.

Sequenced: blood. The source is a human donor with a solid tumor. The rearrangement joins TRBV7-2 to TRBJ2-5; weak D call: TRBD2 (6 bases). The DNA of the CDR3 is TGTGCCAGCAGCTTAACGGGGGACCCGAGGGAGACCCAGTACTTC. It encodes CASSLTGDPRETQYF.